The T cell receptor (beta chain) under discussion was sequenced for a study of OX40 agonist ivuxolimab in advanced cancers. At the level of the study: A mean age of around 63 years, range about 20 to 85, was recorded, and around 85% were male.

Deletions cut 4 bases from V and 2 bases from J, with 13 bases between. Germline loops: CDR1 MDHEN, CDR2 SYDVKM. The CDR3 spans 15 residues. Points from the study as a whole: Expanded clones were, on average, more numerous among CD8+ T cells than CD4+.

Points on this clone: Its antigen is not identified.

The protocol was immunoSEQ multiplex PCR, while the TCRdb copy is restricted to in-frame clones and leaves out a portion. The profile shows about 77,000 clones, around 88% of them singletons. This specimen consisted of CD4+ or CD8+ T cells sorted from blood, obtained in a trial of the OX40 agonist ivuxolimab. The genes are TRBV28 and TRBJ2-3; D might be TRBD1 (7 bases). The clonotype originates from an adult with an advanced solid tumor such as melanoma, head and neck, liver or kidney cancer. CDR3 sequence reads: CASSSGGTDTDTQYF. The DNA of the CDR3 is TGTGCCAGCAGTTCCGGCGGGACAGACACAGATACGCAGTATTTT.